This T cell receptor beta chain was retrieved from a study of cytomegalovirus exposure and HLA in healthy donors. Notes on the study in general: An analysis done earlier found most TCR beta V segments productive about 87% or about 30% of the time. What a later analysis showed was that several of the most significant clusters appeared linked to common viral pathogens.

The CDR3 totals 15 residues. Trimming left V 4 bases short and J 4 bases short, with 15 bases between. Germline-derived CDR1 and CDR2 are SGDLS and YYNGEE. As concerns this clone: Antigen unknown.

The PCR made use of 60 Vbeta and 13 Jbeta primers. Profiling relied on immunoSEQ multiplex PCR, and the TCRdb table lists in-frame clones only, not all of them. The sample lists 180,000 or so clones, 75% to 85% occurring once. This clonotype was sampled from a woman aged 25 to 39 in good health and CMV-seropositive. Material for sequencing was PBMCs. The V gene is TRBV9, the J gene TRBJ1-5; tentatively, D is TRBD1 (5 bases). This chain's CDR3 is CASSPSGRGNQPQHF. Written as DNA, the CDR3 is TGTGCCAGCAGCCCATCAGGGCGTGGGAATCAGCCCCAGCATTTT.